Sequencing of this T cell receptor beta chain was carried out in a study of blood T cell repertoires in COVID-19. Clones were read by immunoSEQ multiplex PCR, and TCRdb kept only the in-frame ones, dropping some. In the table there are under 100,000 clones, about four fifths of which are singletons. The CDR3 sequence is 16 residues long. In germline, CDR1 is KGHDR, CDR2 SFDVKD. V dropped 4 bases and J dropped 0; count of bases not matched to a gene: 4. This chain connects TRBV24-1 to TRBJ1-3; 8 positions match TRBD1. The origin of this receptor is a woman in her sixties or seventies with acute or convalescent COVID-19. The source material was peripheral blood. DNA for the CDR3: TGTGCCACCAGTGACCCAGGGGGCCCCTCTGGAAACACCATATATTTT. Its protein is CATSDPGGPSGNTIYF.